Listed here are 15 T cell receptor beta chains from one sample, sequenced in a study of cytomegalovirus exposure and HLA in healthy donors. Repertoires were generated with immunoSEQ multiplex PCR, while TCRdb's copy carries only in-frame clones and drops some. Of 200,000 to 250,000 clones listed, around 86% are singletons. Material: PBMCs. These receptors were taken from a woman between 18 and 30 years old in good health and CMV-seropositive.

The chain employs TRBV30 and TRBJ1-3, with TRBD1 as a possible D gene (6 bases). The CDR3 has 15 amino acids. V lost 3 bases, J lost 2 bases, and 14 bases lay in between. Germline assignment: CDR1 GTSNPN and CDR2 SVGIG (reference sequence). The CDR3 DNA follows: TGTGCCTGGAGCCCCGCCGGGACAACTGGAAACACCATATATTTT. This encodes CAWSPAGTTGNTIYF.

The chain has TRBV27 and TRBJ2-7; the match to TRBD1 covers 9 bases. Germline V CDR1 and CDR2: MNHEY, SMNVEV (reference sequence). V was clipped by 6 bases and J by 1 base; unmatched bases: 7. This CDR3 is 15 amino acids long. The DNA of the CDR3 is TGTGCCAGCAGAAAAACCGGGACAGGGTCCTACGAGCAGTACTTC. Translation: CASRKTGTGSYEQYF.

A word on this clone: The same CDR3 arises from other DNA sequences in this sample as well. The CDR3 spells CASSSYNEQFF. The DNA of the CDR3 is TGTGCCAGCAGTTCTTACAATGAGCAGTTCTTC. The rearrangement joins TRBV28 to TRBJ2-1, with D unclear. The germline gives CDR1 MDHEN, CDR2 SYDVKM. Deletions cut 4 bases from V and 4 bases from J, with 2 bases between. The CDR3 spans 11 residues.

CDR3 residues: CASQIERDTEAFF. Here the CDR3 DNA reads TGTGCCAGTCAGATCGAGAGGGACACTGAAGCTTTCTTT. The V call is TRBV2, the J call TRBJ1-1; D gene uncertain. This CDR3 comprises 13 residues. Germline V gene data show CDR1 as SNHLY and CDR2 as FYNNEI. Trimming shortened V by 9 bases and J by 3 bases, and 14 bases separated the two germline ends. The entire variable domain, with the rest obtained from reference TRBV2 and TRBJ1-1, is as follows: EPEVTQTPSHQVTQMGQEVILRCVPISNHLYFYWYRQILGQKVEFLVSFYNNEISEKSEIFDDQFSVERPDGSNFTLKIRSTKLEDSAMYFCASQIERDTEAFFGQGTRLTVV.

This chain uses TRBV4-1 with TRBJ1-2; D call uncertain. Germline assignment: CDR1 MGHRA and CDR2 YSYEKL. The ends were cut back, 4 bases at V and 8 bases at J, with 14 bases in the middle. The CDR3 loop spans 13 amino acids. The CDR3 spells CASSLGGGDGYTF. The CDR3 DNA is TGCGCCAGCAGCCTGGGAGGTGGAGACGGCTACACCTTC.

V and J are TRBV27 and TRBJ2-7; 8 bases align to TRBD1. Germline loops: CDR1 MNHEY, CDR2 SMNVEV (reference sequence). The CDR3 runs 16 residues. The trim removed 7 bases at V and 2 bases at J, leaving 13 bases unmatched. As DNA, the CDR3 is TGTGCCAGCACCACCTTGGCCAGGGGGCCCCCCTACGAGCAGTACTTC. Amino acids: CASTTLARGPPYEQYF.

The CDR3 DNA is TGTGCCAGCAGCTTAGCGGTCGGGAGCTCCTACGAGCAGTACTTC. Protein: CASSLAVGSSYEQYF. V usage is TRBV11-2 and J usage is TRBJ2-7; maybe TRBD2 (6 bases). V dropped 1 base and J dropped 0 bases, with 10 bases sitting between them. Germline-derived CDR1 and CDR2 are SGHAT and FQNNGV. CDR3 length equals 15 residues. Full variable domain (missing parts from reference TRBV11-2 and TRBJ2-7): EAGVAQSPRYKIIEKRQSVAFWCNPISGHATLYWYQQILGQGPKLLIQFQNNGVVDDSQLPKDRFSAERLKGVDSTLKIQPAKLEDSAVYLCASSLAVGSSYEQYFGPGTRLTVT.

J is TRBJ1-1 and V is TRBV2; D gene ambiguous. V lost 9 bases, J lost 1 base, and 9 bases lay in between. The CDR3 sequence is 12 residues long. Germline lookup yields CDR1 SNHLY and CDR2 FYNNEI. CDR3 DNA: TGTGCCAGTCAGCCGGGGAACACTGAAGCTTTCTTT. Translated: CASQPGNTEAFF.

The rearrangement links TRBV5-1 to TRBJ2-1; D is unresolved. CDR1 and CDR2 (germline): SGHRS, YFSETQ. Trimming removed 0 bases from V and 8 bases from J, with 15 bases in between. The CDR3 has 15 amino acids. The DNA for the CDR3 is TGCGCCAGCAGCTTGGCCGTGGTAGCAACCGATGAGCAGTTCTTC. This sequence encodes CASSLAVVATDEQFF.

The chain carries TRBV6-6 and TRBJ2-1; TRBD2 aligns across 7 bases. The CDR3 consists of 14 residues. The germline CDR1 and CDR2 sequences are MNHNY and SVGAGI (reference sequence). V dropped 5 bases and J dropped 4; count of bases not matched to a gene: 5. CDR3 amino acids: CASSTSEEYNEQFF. CDR3 nucleotide sequence: TGTGCCAGCAGTACTAGCGAGGAATACAATGAGCAGTTCTTC.

CDR3 DNA sequence: TGTGCCTGGAGTCTGGCAGGGGGCAATGAAAAACTGTTTTTT. Translation: CAWSLAGGNEKLFF. The chain recombines TRBV30 with TRBJ1-4; 8 nucleotides agree with TRBD1. Per germline, CDR1 GTSNPN and CDR2 SVGIG (reference sequence). Trimming at V came to 2 bases and at J to 5 bases, leaving 4 bases not matched to a gene. CDR3 length: 14 amino acids.

The V call is TRBV19, the J call TRBJ1-3; 9 bases are a match to TRBD1. Unmatched junction bases numbered 4, after V lost 7 bases and J lost 3 bases. Looked up from germline, CDR1 is LNHDA and CDR2 is SQIVND (reference sequence). The CDR3 sequence is 14 residues long. The CDR3 loop reads CASTQGALGNTIYF. The DNA for the CDR3 is TGTGCCAGTACACAGGGGGCGCTTGGAAACACCATATATTTT.

In this sample, this clone turned up once. The gene calls are TRBV18 and TRBJ1-4, with no clear D. Germline CDR1 KGHSH, CDR2 LQKENI. This CDR3 region has 15 residues. Trimming stripped 2 bases from V and 4 bases from J, with 11 bases between. CDR3 sequence: CASSPVTGNNEKLFF. CDR3 coding DNA: TGTGCCAGCTCACCAGTAACGGGGAATAATGAAAAACTGTTTTTT.

The gene calls are TRBV7-3 and TRBJ2-2; no clear D. With 2 bases removed from V and 5 bases from J, the gap between germline ends came to 9 bases. The CDR3 loop spans 14 amino acids. The germline V gene encodes CDR1 SGHTA and CDR2 FQGTGA. DNA of the CDR3: TGTGCCAGCAGCTTACTAGTCCCGACCGGGGAGCTGTTTTTT. This encodes CASSLLVPTGELFF.

The chain couples TRBV27 to TRBJ2-7; D may be TRBD1 (6 bases). Germline lookup yields CDR1 MNHEY and CDR2 SMNVEV (reference sequence). This CDR3 contains 16 residues. The V end lost 6 bases, the J end lost 0 bases, and 18 bases lay between the germline ends. The CDR3 region has the DNA TGTGCCAGCAGCACCGAAGGGACATTTAACTCCTACGAGCAGTACTTC. This sequence encodes CASSTEGTFNSYEQYF.